What follows are 6 T cell receptor beta chains derived from one specimen sequenced in a study of T cells in Graves' hyperthyroidism and ophthalmopathy. The investigators amplified TCR beta CDR3 regions from RNA transcripts. The study used the HTBI primer set for a first-round RT-PCR of the TCR CDR3. TCRdb independently ran MiXCR on the multiplex PCR reads; one entry per CDR3 protein. The sample consists of roughly 400,000 distinct CDR3 sequences, approximately 14% of them appearing once. Sequenced sample: blood. The receptors derive from a woman between 18 and 29 years old with Graves' hyperthyroidism that later progressed to Graves' ophthalmopathy.

This clonotype was seen at least ten times. The rearrangement links TRBV5-1 to TRBJ1-1; tentatively, D is TRBD1 (5 bases). V was cut by 0 bases and J by 7 bases, with 19 bases left in between. This CDR3 spans 16 amino acids. Looked up from germline, CDR1 is SGHRS and CDR2 is YFSETQ. CDR3 protein: CASSLATQRQTIEAFF. The CDR3 coding sequence is TGCGCCAGCAGCTTGGCAACCCAAAGACAGACGATTGAAGCTTTCTTT.

This clonotype was counted at least ten times. This chain links TRBV6-2 or TRBV6-3 with TRBJ1-1; weak D call: TRBD1 (6 bases). CDR1 MNHEY and CDR2 SVGEGT come from the germline V gene. V gave up 4 bases and J gave up 4 bases, with 16 bases separating them. There are 15 residues in the CDR3. The CDR3 reads CASSSGGVKITEAFF. CDR3 nucleotides: TGTGCCAGCAGTTCGGGGGGCGTTAAAATCACTGAAGCTTTCTTT.

This clonotype was seen repeatedly, ten times or more. The chain combines TRBV18 with TRBJ2-2, with D perhaps being TRBD1 or TRBD2 (5 bases each). Germline values: CDR1 KGHSH, CDR2 LQKENI. V was cut by 3 bases and J by 3 bases, with 11 bases left in between. The CDR3 is 15 amino acids. The CDR3: CASSPRQGDTGELFF. CDR3 bases: TGTGCCAGCTCACCGCGGCAGGGAGACACCGGGGAGCTGTTTTTT.

This clonotype came up a few times. The rearrangement uses TRBV7-6 and TRBJ2-7; possible D gene TRBD2, 6 bases. V lost 5 bases and J lost 4, with 18 bases in between. The CDR3 is made up of 15 amino acids. Germline CDR1 is SGHVS and CDR2 is FNYEAQ. CDR3 region: CASSPRTWRDYEQYF. DNA of the CDR3: TGTGCCAGCAGCCCCCGAACATGGCGGGATTACGAGCAGTACTTC.

This clonotype was recorded many times. V usage is TRBV28 and J usage is TRBJ1-1; D gene ambiguous. Germline V gene data show CDR1 as MDHEN and CDR2 as SYDVKM. This CDR3 contains 13 residues. V gave up 2 bases and J gave up 11 bases, with 15 bases separating them. The CDR3 loop is CASSLPFDTGAFF. Here the CDR3 DNA reads TGTGCCAGCAGTTTACCTTTCGACACTGGCGCTTTCTTT. Full variable domain (rest looked up from reference TRBV28 and TRBJ1-1): DVKVTQSSRYLVKRTGEKVFLECVQDMDHENMFWYRQDPGLGLRLIYFSYDVKMKEKGDIPEGYSVSREKKERFSLILESASTNQTSMYLCASSLPFDTGAFFGQGTRLTVV.

This clonotype appeared many times. The chain joins TRBV27 to TRBJ2-7, with 10 bases fitting TRBD2. The CDR3 is made up of 15 amino acids. The junction had 2 bases not matched to a gene; V was cut back by 2 bases and J by 1 base. Germline V gene sequence: CDR1 MNHEY, CDR2 SMNVEV (reference sequence). The CDR3 loop reads CASSLLAGASYEQYF. The CDR3 DNA reads as TGTGCCAGCAGTTTACTAGCGGGAGCTTCCTACGAGCAGTACTTC.